This is a list of T cell receptor beta chains from one sample in a study of CD8 T cells in ankylosing spondylitis. TCRdb used MiXCR to reprocess the 5' RACE reads, holding one entry per CDR3 protein. Of some 200,000 distinct CDR3 sequences in the sample, around 13% were seen once. Sequencing was performed on blood, either unsorted or a sorted T cell fraction (not recorded which). The source is a male donor with ankylosing spondylitis or in good health (not recorded which). Both conserved end residues are part of each CDR3. A D gene is named only where the DNA matches it firmly. The size entry is marked missing in some rows and otherwise reads once, few, many or a size class.

d_gene | abundance | j_gene | v_gene | CDR3nt | CDR3aa
TRBD2 | NA | TRBJ2-7 | TRBV20-1 | TGCAGTGCTAGAGAAGGGACTAGCGGTGAATACGAGCAGTACTTC | CSAREGTSGEYEQYF
NA | many | TRBJ2-5 | TRBV12-3/TRBV12-4 | TGTGCCAGCAGTTTAAGGCTAGGCAGCCAAGAGACCCAGTACTTC | CASSLRLGSQETQYF
TRBD2 | NA | TRBJ2-7 | TRBV14 | TGTGCCAGCAGCGGACTAGCGGGAGGGCCTAACGAGCAGTACTTC | CASSGLAGGPNEQYF
TRBD2 | many | TRBJ2-7 | TRBV6-1 | TGTGCCAGCAAAGGACTAGCGGGAGGAGGGAACGAGCAGTACTTC | CASKGLAGGGNEQYF
NA | NA | TRBJ2-7 | TRBV11-2 | TGTGCCAGCAGGGCCCCCGGGCCCTGGGGGCAGTACTTC | CASRAPGPWGQYF
TRBD2 | many | TRBJ2-2 | TRBV7-8 | TGTGCCAGCAGCTTCCCCCTGGGGGGGATGAACACCGGGGAGCTGTTTTTT | CASSFPLGGMNTGELFF
NA | NA | TRBJ2-5 | TRBV20-1 | TGCAGTGCTAGAGAAAGGGAGACCCAGTACTTC | CSARERETQYF
NA | few | TRBJ2-7 | TRBV6-1 | TGTGCCAGCAGTGAAGCGTTTCAGGGGCTCCCCTACGAGCAGTACTTC | CASSEAFQGLPYEQYF
NA | few | TRBJ2-2 | TRBV20-1 | TGCAGTGCTAGAGATTCCCGTACTAGCTACACCGGGGAGCTGTTTTTT | CSARDSRTSYTGELFF
TRBD2 | many | TRBJ2-3 | TRBV11-2 | TGTGCCAGCAGCTTAGAGTTCGCGGGAGGGGGAGATACGCAGTATTTT | CASSLEFAGGGDTQYF
NA | few | TRBJ2-1 | TRBV7-6 | TGTGCCAGCAGCTTAGGAGGGGGTAGTTACTACAATGAGCAGTTCTTC | CASSLGGGSYYNEQFF
NA | NA | TRBJ2-4 | TRBV27 | TGTGCCAGCAGCCATATCTCTACCGACATTCAGTACTTC | CASSHISTDIQYF
TRBD1 | few | TRBJ2-5 | TRBV30 | TGTGCCTGGAACCAGGGACAGGGAGAGACCCAGTACTTC | CAWNQGQGETQYF
NA | few | TRBJ2-7 | TRBV10-1 | TGCGCCAGCAGTGAAACCGGGTTGGGCTACGAGCAGTACTTC | CASSETGLGYEQYF
NA | few | TRBJ1-5 | TRBV6-2/TRBV6-3 | TGTGCCAGCAGTTACGGCTGGGCTCAGCCCCAGCATTTT | CASSYGWAQPQHF
NA | few | TRBJ1-1 | TRBV2 | TGTGCCAGCAGTGAGTCGCAGGCCGAGAACACTGAAGCTTTCTTT | CASSESQAENTEAFF
NA | few | TRBJ2-1 | TRBV30 | TGTGCCTGGACACCGACGGCTGGCGATGAGCAGTTCTTC | CAWTPTAGDEQFF
TRBD2 | few | TRBJ2-2 | TRBV29-1 | TGCAGCGCGACTAGCGCGAACACCGGGGAGCTGTTTTTT | CSATSANTGELFF
TRBD2 | NA | TRBJ2-1 | TRBV7-9 | TGTGCCAGCAGCTTACTAGCGGGAGAACACAATGAGCAGTTCTTC | CASSLLAGEHNEQFF
NA | many | TRBJ1-2 | TRBV29-1 | TGCAGCGCCGACTGGGGGAGAGGTGGCTACACCTTC | CSADWGRGGYTF
NA | NA | TRBJ2-6 | TRBV20-1 | TGCAGTGCTACCCAGGGGTTGGGGGCCAACGTCCTGACTTTC | CSATQGLGANVLTF
TRBD2 | NA | TRBJ2-7 | TRBV11-2 | TGTGCCAGCAGCTTAGAGGATCTAGCGGGGGCCAGCTCCTACGAGCAGTACTTC | CASSLEDLAGASSYEQYF
NA | few | TRBJ2-7 | TRBV29-1 | TGCAGCGTTCTGGGAAACGAGCAGTACTTC | CSVLGNEQYF
TRBD2 | few | TRBJ2-1 | TRBV3-1 | TGTGCCAGCAGCCCTCTAGCGGGGGAGACCTACAATGAGCAGTTCTTC | CASSPLAGETYNEQFF
NA | NA | TRBJ2-1 | TRBV6-5 | TGTGCCAGCACTGTAACTCGACTGAATGAGCAGTTCTTC | CASTVTRLNEQFF
NA | few | TRBJ2-7 | TRBV6-1 | TGTGCCAGCACCCCCACGGACTCCCTTTTTGAAGACGAGCAGTACTTC | CASTPTDSLFEDEQYF
NA | many | TRBJ2-1 | TRBV21-1 | TGTGCAGGGCCGATCTACAATGAGCAGTTCTTC | CAGPIYNEQFF
NA | NA | TRBJ2-5 | TRBV29-1 | TGCAGCGTTCGAACGCTCAGGGCAGGAGAGACCCAGTACTTC | CSVRTLRAGETQYF
NA | few | TRBJ2-7 | TRBV20-1 | TGCAGTGCTAGCGACTGGGGTGGAGAGCAGTACTTC | CSASDWGGEQYF
TRBD1 | NA | TRBJ2-3 | TRBV12-5 | TGTGCTAGTGGTACCAGGGGGCGGTCTGTTACAGATACGCAGTATTTT | CASGTRGRSVTDTQYF
TRBD1 | NA | TRBJ2-7 | TRBV5-1 | TGCGCCAGCACGTGGGACAGGGGTTCCTACGAGCAGTACTTC | CASTWDRGSYEQYF
NA | NA | TRBJ1-5 | TRBV5-6 | TGTGCCAGCAGCTTGGGGTCAAGCAATCAGCCCCAGCATTTT | CASSLGSSNQPQHF
NA | NA | TRBJ2-3 | TRBV4-1 | TGCGCCAGCAGCCAAGATTCCGATGAGGGGGACGAGGCGGCGGCAGATACGCAGTATTTT | CASSQDSDEGDEAAADTQYF
TRBD2 | NA | TRBJ2-3 | TRBV4-2 | TGTGCCAGCAGCCAAAGCTCGGCGGGAGTTCCAGATACGCAGTATTTT | CASSQSSAGVPDTQYF
TRBD1 | few | TRBJ2-1 | TRBV13 | TGTGCCAGCAGCCCCCCCTTGAAAGGGGGCTGGAATGAGCAGTTCTTC | CASSPPLKGGWNEQFF
TRBD2 | NA | TRBJ2-7 | TRBV20-1 | TGCAGTGCTCTAATGTTAGCGGGAATGTACGAGCAGTACTTC | CSALMLAGMYEQYF
TRBD2 | many | TRBJ2-1 | TRBV4-2 | TGTGCCAGCAGCCAAGAGCAAGCGGGGGGGCCCTGGCAGTTCTTC | CASSQEQAGGPWQFF
NA | few | TRBJ2-1 | TRBV7-2 | TGTGCCAGCAGCTCCTCAGCTCCCTGGTGGCAGTTCTTC | CASSSSAPWWQFF
TRBD2 | NA | TRBJ2-7 | TRBV19 | TGTGCCAGTAGTACACGGACTAGCGGGATATCCGAGCAGTACTTC | CASSTRTSGISEQYF
TRBD1 | few | TRBJ2-1 | TRBV4-2 | TGTGCCAGCAGCCAAGAGACAGGGTACAATGAGCAGTTCTTC | CASSQETGYNEQFF
NA | few | TRBJ2-7 | TRBV24-1 | TGTGCCACCAGTGATTTAGGATGCTACGAGCAGTACTTC | CATSDLGCYEQYF
NA | few | TRBJ1-2 | TRBV5-5 | TGTGCCAGCAGCTTGGAAGGGGTACCGTATGGCTACACCTTC | CASSLEGVPYGYTF
TRBD2 | NA | TRBJ2-1 | TRBV7-9 | TGTGCCAGCGCGGGAGTGGGCGACAATGAGCAGTTCTTC | CASAGVGDNEQFF
NA | many | TRBJ1-5 | TRBV12-3/TRBV12-4 | TGTGCCAGCAGTTTGAGCCCCAGTCAGCCCCAGCATTTT | CASSLSPSQPQHF
NA | few | TRBJ2-7 | TRBV21-1 | TGTGCCAGCAGCATTCTAAATGCTAGCGGGAGGAACGAGCAGTACTTC | CASSILNASGRNEQYF
TRBD2 | many | TRBJ2-1 | TRBV29-1 | TGCAGCGTTGGTTGGACTAGCGGAAACAATGAGCAGTTCTTC | CSVGWTSGNNEQFF
TRBD1 | NA | TRBJ1-2 | TRBV27 | TGTGCCAGCAGTTTATCAGGGGGCTTGGGGGGCGACTATGGCTACACCTTC | CASSLSGGLGGDYGYTF
TRBD2 | NA | TRBJ2-7 | TRBV5-6 | TGTGCCAGCAGCTTCCGGGGTAGCGGGAGCCCGGTGACCTACGAGCAGTACTTC | CASSFRGSGSPVTYEQYF
NA | many | TRBJ2-2 | TRBV7-9 | TGTGCCAGCAGCTTGATAAACACCGGGGAGCTGTTTTTT | CASSLINTGELFF
NA | NA | TRBJ1-2 | TRBV6-4 | TGTGCCAGCAGTGAGGTCCTATCGCCAGAATTTAACTATGGCTACACCTTC | CASSEVLSPEFNYGYTF
NA | NA | TRBJ1-2 | TRBV12-3/TRBV12-4 | TGTGCCAGCAGCCAGGGCGACAGACGCACGGACACCTTC | CASSQGDRRTDTF
NA | NA | TRBJ2-1 | TRBV1 | TGCACCAGCAGCCGGGGGGGACTAGGGGGTTACAATGAGCAGTTCTTC | CTSSRGGLGGYNEQFF
NA | NA | TRBJ1-5 | TRBV19 | TGTGCCAGTAGCCTAGATCCAGGGGACTTAGGGCCCCAGCATTTT | CASSLDPGDLGPQHF